What follows are 7 T cell receptor beta chains derived from one specimen sequenced in a study of cytomegalovirus exposure and HLA in healthy donors (TCRdb year 2017). The library was produced with the immunoSEQ multiplex PCR assay. A mixture of 60 forward primers for TCR Vbeta segments and 13 reverse primers for TCR Jbeta segments was used in the multiplex PCR. TCRdb re-hosts the immuneACCESS table, in-frame sequences only. Its copies lack some clones; in the studies checked, an unresolved V gene accounts for under half of them, and the cause for the rest is not known. This sample's table contains under 95,000 clones. The top ten clones comprise about 4% of the sample. The specimen sequenced was PBMCs. These receptors were collected from a female donor in good health and CMV-seropositive.

This chain joins TRBV25-1 and TRBJ1-5; the match to TRBD1 covers 7 bases. Germline V lookup: CDR1 MGHDK, CDR2 SYGVNS. CDR3 length equals 14 residues. The V and J ends lost 6 bases and 7 bases, in that order; junction bases with no gene match: 9. This chain's CDR3 is CASSRTGVEQPQHF. In DNA form, the CDR3 reads TGTGCCAGCAGCCGCACAGGGGTGGAGCAGCCCCAGCATTTT.

CDR3 residues: CASSSNPGQGTNVLTF. The CDR3 nucleotides are TGTGCCAGCAGTTCCAACCCGGGACAGGGTACCAACGTCCTGACTTTC. This chain connects TRBV6-5 to TRBJ2-6; 9 bases match TRBD1. The CDR3 totals 16 residues. Germline V CDR1 and CDR2: MNHEY, SVGAGI. The V and J ends lost 4 bases and 8 bases, in that order; junction bases with no gene match: 9.

J is TRBJ2-6 and V is TRBV2, with D possibly TRBD1 on 5 matching bases. The CDR3 is 13 residues long. Germline CDR1 SNHLY, CDR2 FYNNEI. The V gene lost 6 bases and the J gene lost 2 bases, with 5 bases spanning the gap. Written as DNA, the CDR3 is TGTGCCAGCAGAGGGGCTGGGGCCAACGTCCTGACTTTC. It yields the protein CASRGAGANVLTF.

V gene TRBV4-1 combines with J gene TRBJ1-1, with D tentatively TRBD1 (6 bases). Germline-derived CDR1 and CDR2 are MGHRA and YSYEKL. Trimming removed 0 bases at V and 1 base at J, with 18 bases between. This CDR3 is 18 amino acids long. The CDR3 DNA is TGCGCCAGCAGCCAAGAGGCTGCGGGTTTCAGGGGGAACACTGAAGCTTTCTTT. Translation: CASSQEAAGFRGNTEAFF.

V gene TRBV10-3 combines with J gene TRBJ2-1; 10 bases align to TRBD2. In germline, CDR1 is ENHRY, CDR2 SYGVKD. J gave up 4 bases and V 9 bases, and 15 bases lay outside the gene matches. The CDR3 length is 17 residues. CDR3 loop: CAMAEGLAIERYNEQFF. The CDR3 DNA reads TGTGCCATGGCGGAGGGACTAGCGATAGAGAGGTACAATGAGCAGTTCTTC.

CDR3 nucleotides: TGTGCCAGCAGTTTCAGGGGGGATGCAACTGAAGCTTTCTTT. It encodes CASSFRGDATEAFF. The V call is TRBV27, the J call TRBJ1-1; 7 bases agree with TRBD1. After removal of 3 bases from V and 5 bases from J, the junction contained 6 bases not matched to a gene. The CDR3 length is 14 residues. Per the germline V gene, CDR1 is MNHEY and CDR2 is SMNVEV (reference sequence).

The chain uses TRBV7-3 and TRBJ2-3; 11 nucleotides match TRBD2. CDR1 SGHTA and CDR2 FQGTGA come from the germline V gene. Trimming at V came to 0 bases and at J to 6 bases, leaving 2 bases not matched to a gene. The CDR3 has 15 amino acids. The CDR3 spells CASSLTSGGADTQYF. The CDR3 nucleotides are TGTGCCAGCAGCTTAACTAGCGGGGGGGCCGATACGCAGTATTTT. Supplemented by reference TRBV7-3 and TRBJ2-3, the full variable domain reads GAGVSQTPSNKVTEKGKYVELRCDPISGHTALYWYRQSLGQGPEFLIYFQGTGAADDSGLPNDRFFAVRPEGSVSTLKIQRTERGDSAVYLCASSLTSGGADTQYFGPGTRLTVL.